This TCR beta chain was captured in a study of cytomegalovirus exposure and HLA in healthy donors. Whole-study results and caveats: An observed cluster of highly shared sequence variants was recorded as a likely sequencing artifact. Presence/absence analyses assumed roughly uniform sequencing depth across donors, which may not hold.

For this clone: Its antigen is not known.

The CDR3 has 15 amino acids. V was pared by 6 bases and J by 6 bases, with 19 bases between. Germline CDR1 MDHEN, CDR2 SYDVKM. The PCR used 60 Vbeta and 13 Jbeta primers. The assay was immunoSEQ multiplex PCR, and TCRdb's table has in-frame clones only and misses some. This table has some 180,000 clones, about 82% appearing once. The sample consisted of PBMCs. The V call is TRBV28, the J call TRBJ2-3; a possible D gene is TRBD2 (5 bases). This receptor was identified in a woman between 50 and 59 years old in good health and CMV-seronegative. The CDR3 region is CASRLAFSPPDTQYF. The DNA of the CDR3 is TGTGCCAGCAGGCTAGCATTCAGCCCCCCTGATACGCAGTATTTT. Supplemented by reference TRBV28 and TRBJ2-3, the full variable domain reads DVKVTQSSRYLVKRTGEKVFLECVQDMDHENMFWYRQDPGLGLRLIYFSYDVKMKEKGDIPEGYSVSREKKERFSLILESASTNQTSMYLCASRLAFSPPDTQYFGPGTRLTVL.